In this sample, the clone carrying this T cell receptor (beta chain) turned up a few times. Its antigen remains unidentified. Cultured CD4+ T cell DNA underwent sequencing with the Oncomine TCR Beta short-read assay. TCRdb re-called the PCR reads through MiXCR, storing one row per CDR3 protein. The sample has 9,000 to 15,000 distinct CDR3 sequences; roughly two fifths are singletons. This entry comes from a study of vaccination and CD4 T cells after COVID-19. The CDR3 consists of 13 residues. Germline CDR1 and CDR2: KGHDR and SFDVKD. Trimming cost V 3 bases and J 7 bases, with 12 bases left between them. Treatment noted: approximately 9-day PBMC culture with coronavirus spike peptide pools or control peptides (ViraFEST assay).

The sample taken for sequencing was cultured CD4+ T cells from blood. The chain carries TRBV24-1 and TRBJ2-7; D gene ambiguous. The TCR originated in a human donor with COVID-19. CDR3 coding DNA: TGTGCCACCAGTGATCAGAACACGGGTGAGCAGTACTTC. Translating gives CATSDQNTGEQYF.